The rows below give T cell receptor beta chains drawn from one sample of a study of blood T cell repertoires in COVID-19. Here immunoSEQ multiplex PCR was the method, and the copy in TCRdb shows in-frame clones only, minus some. This table holds around 150,000 clones, 81% found once. Source material: peripheral blood. All receptors come from a woman aged 55-75 years with active or convalescent COVID-19. Both conserved end residues are part of each CDR3. Each record gives: J gene, clone size, D gene, V gene, CDR3 DNA, CDR3 protein. A D gene is named only where the DNA matches it firmly. Clone size is given for some rows only: seen once, a few or many times, or a class if the clone is expanded.

j_call: TRBJ1-5; clone_size: .; d_call: .; v_call: TRBV2; cdr3_nt: TGTGCCAGCAGCTCTAGGGCCTCTAGCGATCAGCCCCAGCATTTT; cdr3_aa: CASSSRASSDQPQHF
j_call: TRBJ2-7; clone_size: .; d_call: .; v_call: TRBV6-2/TRBV6-3; cdr3_nt: TGTGCCAGCAGTTACTTCGCTAGCTCCTACGAGCAGTACTTC; cdr3_aa: CASSYFASSYEQYF
j_call: TRBJ1-5; clone_size: .; d_call: TRBD1; v_call: TRBV30; cdr3_nt: TGTGCCTGGGATACAGGGGTCGGTCAGCCCCAGCATTTT; cdr3_aa: CAWDTGVGQPQHF
j_call: TRBJ2-1; clone_size: once; d_call: .; v_call: TRBV6-2/TRBV6-3; cdr3_nt: TGTGCCAGCAGTTACAGATCCCTGAGTTTTGAGCAGTTCTTC; cdr3_aa: CASSYRSLSFEQFF
j_call: TRBJ2-3; clone_size: .; d_call: .; v_call: TRBV7-9; cdr3_nt: TGTGCCAGCAGACTCAAAGCAGATACGCAGTATTTT; cdr3_aa: CASRLKADTQYF
j_call: TRBJ2-1; clone_size: .; d_call: TRBD1; v_call: TRBV10-3; cdr3_nt: TGTGCCATCAGTGAAGGGACAGCCTTCTACAATGAGCAGTTCTTC; cdr3_aa: CAISEGTAFYNEQFF
j_call: TRBJ2-2; clone_size: .; d_call: .; v_call: TRBV9; cdr3_nt: TGTGCCAGCAGCGTAGGACGGGGGAATACTGGGGAGCTGTTTTTT; cdr3_aa: CASSVGRGNTGELFF
j_call: TRBJ1-1; clone_size: few; d_call: .; v_call: TRBV30; cdr3_nt: TGTGCCTGGAGTGCAGCGGGACATGGAGGCACTGAAGCTTTCTTT; cdr3_aa: CAWSAAGHGGTEAFF
j_call: TRBJ1-1; clone_size: once; d_call: .; v_call: TRBV5-1; cdr3_nt: TGCGCCAGCAGCTTGGGGGCAGGGCGCATGAACACTGAAGCTTTCTTT; cdr3_aa: CASSLGAGRMNTEAFF
j_call: TRBJ2-3; clone_size: .; d_call: .; v_call: TRBV5-1; cdr3_nt: TGCGCCAGCAGCTTTAGAGATACGCAGTATTTT; cdr3_aa: CASSFRDTQYF
j_call: TRBJ2-5; clone_size: .; d_call: .; v_call: TRBV7-2; cdr3_nt: TGTGCCAGCAGCTTAGCGCGGGCTAGCCAAGAGACCCAGTACTTC; cdr3_aa: CASSLARASQETQYF
j_call: TRBJ1-1; clone_size: few; d_call: .; v_call: TRBV28; cdr3_nt: TGTGCCAGCAGTTTTTCCCGGGATATGAACACTGAAGCTTTCTTT; cdr3_aa: CASSFSRDMNTEAFF
j_call: TRBJ1-1; clone_size: once; d_call: TRBD1; v_call: TRBV27; cdr3_nt: TGTGCCAGCAGCTTGGACGGGACAGGGGGTGCTTTCTTT; cdr3_aa: CASSLDGTGGAFF
j_call: TRBJ2-7; clone_size: .; d_call: TRBD1; v_call: TRBV2; cdr3_nt: TGTGCCAGCAGGACAGGGGGGGTCTCCTACGAGCAGTACTTC; cdr3_aa: CASRTGGVSYEQYF
j_call: TRBJ1-2; clone_size: .; d_call: TRBD1; v_call: TRBV4-3; cdr3_nt: TGCGCCAGCAGCCAAGAACCGCCAGGGGGGACTAGCTATGGCTACACCTTC; cdr3_aa: CASSQEPPGGTSYGYTF
j_call: TRBJ2-1; clone_size: .; d_call: TRBD1; v_call: TRBV20-1; cdr3_nt: TGCAGTGCTAGTACACGGGACAGGGGTTCAAATGAGCAGTTCTTC; cdr3_aa: CSASTRDRGSNEQFF
j_call: TRBJ1-2; clone_size: few; d_call: TRBD1; v_call: TRBV18; cdr3_nt: TGTGCCAGCTCACTTATGGACAGGGAGTGGGGCTACACCTTC; cdr3_aa: CASSLMDREWGYTF
j_call: TRBJ1-5; clone_size: once; d_call: .; v_call: TRBV28; cdr3_nt: TGTGCCAGCAGTTTAACTTGGGCAACCCAGCATTTT; cdr3_aa: CASSLTWATQHF
j_call: TRBJ1-1; clone_size: .; d_call: .; v_call: TRBV29-1; cdr3_nt: TGCAGCGTTGTGGACAGCATGAACACTGAAGCTTTCTTT; cdr3_aa: CSVVDSMNTEAFF
j_call: TRBJ1-1; clone_size: .; d_call: .; v_call: TRBV18; cdr3_nt: TGTGCCAGCTCACCATTTGCACACCAGGGTAGTATGGCTGAAGCTTTCTTT; cdr3_aa: CASSPFAHQGSMAEAFF
j_call: TRBJ2-1; clone_size: .; d_call: .; v_call: TRBV27; cdr3_nt: TGTGCCAGCAGTTTAGACTACCCCTCCTACAATGAGCAGTTCTTC; cdr3_aa: CASSLDYPSYNEQFF
j_call: TRBJ1-1; clone_size: .; d_call: TRBD1; v_call: TRBV10-3; cdr3_nt: TGTGCCATCAGTGTAGTAGGGGGCGGTGACACTGAAGCTTTCTTT; cdr3_aa: CAISVVGGGDTEAFF
j_call: TRBJ1-3; clone_size: .; d_call: .; v_call: TRBV2; cdr3_nt: TGTGCCAGCACCCGACGGGGAGCTGGAAACACCATATATTTT; cdr3_aa: CASTRRGAGNTIYF
j_call: TRBJ1-3; clone_size: .; d_call: .; v_call: TRBV4-1; cdr3_nt: TGCGCCAGCAGCCGGAGGGAACCGCCTGGAAACACCATATATTTT; cdr3_aa: CASSRREPPGNTIYF
j_call: TRBJ2-7; clone_size: .; d_call: TRBD2; v_call: TRBV27; cdr3_nt: TGTGCCAGCAGTCCTGCGGGACTAGCGGGAGGTGAGCAGTACTTC; cdr3_aa: CASSPAGLAGGEQYF
j_call: TRBJ1-4; clone_size: .; d_call: .; v_call: TRBV28; cdr3_nt: TGTGCCAGCAATAGAGGAGGGGCGGGTAATGAAAAACTGTTTTTT; cdr3_aa: CASNRGGAGNEKLFF
j_call: TRBJ2-2; clone_size: .; d_call: .; v_call: TRBV25-1; cdr3_nt: TGTGCCAGCCTAGAATTATACACCGGGGAGCTGTTTTTT; cdr3_aa: CASLELYTGELFF
j_call: TRBJ1-1; clone_size: .; d_call: TRBD1; v_call: TRBV19; cdr3_nt: TGTGCCAGTAGTCCAGGGGGACAACCTCATCTTAATTTCTTT; cdr3_aa: CASSPGGQPHLNFF
j_call: TRBJ1-5; clone_size: once; d_call: .; v_call: TRBV6-5; cdr3_nt: TGTGCCAGCAGCAAGGGGACACAGAGCAATCAGCCCCAGCATTTT; cdr3_aa: CASSKGTQSNQPQHF
j_call: TRBJ1-6; clone_size: few; d_call: TRBD1; v_call: TRBV7-3; cdr3_nt: TGTGCCAGCAGCCCTACAGGGGGCGCTTCACCCCTCCACTTT; cdr3_aa: CASSPTGGASPLHF
j_call: TRBJ2-7; clone_size: .; d_call: .; v_call: TRBV5-1; cdr3_nt: TGCGCCAGCAGCCCTACAGCGGCCTTTGTGTACGAGCAGTACTTC; cdr3_aa: CASSPTAAFVYEQYF
j_call: TRBJ2-1; clone_size: .; d_call: TRBD2; v_call: TRBV4-2; cdr3_nt: TGTGCCAGCAGCCCGAGAGAAGCGGGAGAGGCGCTGAGAGAGCAGTTCTTC; cdr3_aa: CASSPREAGEALREQFF
j_call: TRBJ1-2; clone_size: few; d_call: .; v_call: TRBV11-2; cdr3_nt: TGTGCCAGCAGCTTATATCCGGGAGGGACGTATCACTCTAACTATGGCTACACCTTC; cdr3_aa: CASSLYPGGTYHSNYGYTF
j_call: TRBJ1-5; clone_size: .; d_call: .; v_call: TRBV3-1/TRBV3-2; cdr3_nt: TGTGCCAGCAGCCAAGATCTTGCGCAGCCCCAGCATTTT; cdr3_aa: CASSQDLAQPQHF
j_call: TRBJ2-3; clone_size: .; d_call: TRBD1; v_call: TRBV2; cdr3_nt: TGTGCCAGCAGCGGGGACAGGGGCACAGATACGCAGTATTTT; cdr3_aa: CASSGDRGTDTQYF
j_call: TRBJ1-2; clone_size: .; d_call: .; v_call: TRBV14; cdr3_nt: TGTGCCAGCAGCCAGGACATTAACTATGGCTACACCTTC; cdr3_aa: CASSQDINYGYTF
j_call: TRBJ1-2; clone_size: .; d_call: TRBD1; v_call: TRBV27; cdr3_nt: TGTGCCGGCAGGCCGGGACAGGGGGCAGGAGGCTACACCTTC; cdr3_aa: CAGRPGQGAGGYTF